Each of the 19 T cell receptor beta chains below was sequenced from the same sample in a study of metastatic and nonmetastatic thyroid tumors. MiXCR was used by TCRdb to re-call the PCR reads. The data hold 15,000 to 20,000 clones, with approximately 23% observed a single time. Every patient was untreated before thyroid surgery. Sequencing was done on a sample of adjacent normal tissue. These receptors came from a female donor with papillary thyroid cancer or a benign thyroid nodule (not recorded which). Some clones in this sample may be carry-over from other donors' samples.

This clone was found many times. This chain joins TRBV9 and TRBJ2-1; 12 nucleotides align to TRBD2. The CDR3 contains 16 residues. CDR1 is SGDLS and CDR2 is YYNGEE in the germline V gene. The trim removed 3 bases at V and 3 bases at J, leaving 4 bases unmatched. This CDR3 is CASSGTLAGGYNEQFF. The CDR3, as DNA: TGTGCCAGCAGCGGTACACTAGCGGGAGGCTACAATGAGCAGTTCTTC.

This clone was found many times. The rearrangement links TRBV30 to TRBJ1-2; D is perhaps TRBD1 (5 bases). The CDR3 is 16 residues long. Germline assignment: CDR1 GTSNPN and CDR2 SVGIG (reference sequence). Between the trimmed V and J ends, which lost 1 base and 6 bases, there was a span of 21 bases. The CDR3 protein is CAWSALGDPHANGYTF. The DNA of the CDR3 is TGTGCCTGGAGTGCCCTCGGGGACCCGCACGCGAATGGCTACACCTTC. The full variable domain, in which reference TRBV30 and TRBJ1-2 provide the parts outside the CDR3, is SQTIHQWPATLVQPVGSPLSLECTVEGTSNPNLYWYRQAAGRGLQLLFYSVGIGQISSEVPQNLSASRPQDRQFILSSKKLLLSDSGFYLCAWSALGDPHANGYTFGSGTRLTVV.

In its sample, this clone was seen a few times. The genes are TRBV12-3 or TRBV12-4 and TRBJ1-2, with TRBD1 matching 12 bases. V lost 6 bases and J lost 2; bases outside the gene matches: 4. The CDR3 contains 15 residues. The CDR3 DNA reads TGTGCCAGCAGCGGGACAGGGGGCTGGAACTATGGCTACACCTTC. It codes for CASSGTGGWNYGYTF.

This clone turned up a few times. Other DNA sequences in the sample encode the same CDR3. V is TRBV5-1 and J is TRBJ2-1, with TRBD1 identical over 8 bases. Germline V gene lookup returns CDR1 SGHRS and CDR2 YFSETQ. This CDR3 region has 15 residues. J gave up 8 bases and V 0 bases, and 7 bases lay outside the gene matches. CDR3 loop: CASSLEGRGQDEQFF. In nucleotides, the CDR3 is TGCGCCAGCAGCTTGGAGGGCAGGGGGCAGGATGAGCAGTTCTTC.

V is TRBV2 and J is TRBJ2-3; unclear D gene. The CDR3 loop spans 12 amino acids. V was shortened by 4 bases and J by 7 bases, with 9 bases between the two germline ends. Germline V gene lookup returns CDR1 SNHLY and CDR2 FYNNEI. In DNA, the CDR3 is TGTGCCAGCAGTGGTATAGCATATACGCAGTATTTT. Translated: CASSGIAYTQYF. Full variable domain (rest looked up from reference TRBV2 and TRBJ2-3): EPEVTQTPSHQVTQMGQEVILRCVPISNHLYFYWYRQILGQKVEFLVSFYNNEISEKSEIFDDQFSVERPDGSNFTLKIRSTKLEDSAMYFCASSGIAYTQYFGPGTRLTVL.

A note on this clone: A junction end diverges from the germline sequence, so it may reflect a read error. The genes are TRBV28 and TRBJ1-2; D might be TRBD1 (5 bases). Germline CDR1 and CDR2: MDHEN and SYDVKM. This CDR3 is built from 15 residues. CDR3 protein: CASSPVQVVGYRYTF. The CDR3 region has the DNA TGTGCCAGCAGCCCGGTACAGGTTGTTGGCTATCGCTACACCTTC.

This clone qualifies as medium-sized. The chain employs TRBV15 and TRBJ2-7; D is unclear. CDR3 length: 13 residues. Deletions cut 5 bases from V and 6 bases from J, with 14 bases between. Germline values: CDR1 LNHNV, CDR2 YYDKDF (reference sequence). CDR3 sequence: CATSPPTAAEQYF. Written as DNA, the CDR3 is TGTGCCACCAGCCCCCCTACGGCCGCCGAGCAGTACTTC.

This clone was picked up many times. The rearrangement joins TRBV5-1 to TRBJ1-1, with D possibly TRBD1 on 5 matching bases. V dropped 3 bases and J dropped 4 bases, with 13 bases sitting between them. The CDR3 runs 14 residues. CDR1 and CDR2 from the germline V gene are SGHRS and YFSETQ. The CDR3 protein is CASSWQGHGTEAFF. CDR3 DNA: TGCGCCAGCAGCTGGCAGGGTCATGGCACTGAAGCTTTCTTT.

V usage is TRBV5-5 and J usage is TRBJ2-7, with 10 bases matching TRBD1. CDR3 length: 15 residues. V trimming: 3 bases; J trimming: 6 bases; junction bases outside the gene matches: 9. In germline, CDR1 is SGHKS, CDR2 YYEKEE (reference sequence). CDR3 loop: CASSSTSGTGVEQYF. In DNA form, the CDR3 reads TGTGCCAGCAGCTCCACGTCCGGGACAGGGGTCGAGCAGTACTTC. Supplemented by reference TRBV5-5 and TRBJ2-7, the full variable domain reads DAGVTQSPTHLIKTRGQQVTLRCSPISGHKSVSWYQQVLGQGPQFIFQYYEKEERGRGNFPDRFSARQFPNYSSELNVNALLLGDSALYLCASSSTSGTGVEQYFGPGTRLTVT.

This clone occurred many times. This rearrangement joins TRBV4-2 to TRBJ2-3; no clear D gene. Germline assignment: CDR1 LGHNA and CDR2 YNFKEQ. V was cut by 0 bases and J by 4 bases, with 14 bases left in between. The CDR3 loop spans 16 amino acids. In nucleotides, the CDR3 is TGTGCCAGCAGCCAAGATAACGCTAATCACGCAGATACGCAGTATTTT. It yields the protein CASSQDNANHADTQYF.

V and J are TRBV5-1 and TRBJ2-7, with D possibly called TRBD1 or TRBD2 (6 bases each). V lost 0 bases and J lost 3, with 10 bases in between. Looked up from germline, CDR1 is SGHRS and CDR2 is YFSETQ. The CDR3 is 14 residues long. The CDR3 protein is CASSLAGGYYEQYF. The CDR3 bases are TGCGCCAGCAGCTTGGCCGGGGGCTACTACGAGCAGTACTTC.

V is TRBV12-3 or TRBV12-4 and J is TRBJ2-7; tentatively, D is TRBD1 (5 bases). Trimming cost V 7 bases and J 9 bases, with 16 bases left between them. The length of the CDR3 is 12 residues. The CDR3 nucleotides read TGTGCCAGCACCCAAGGGGCCCAAGTGCAGTACTTC. Protein sequence: CASTQGAQVQYF.

At least ten counts were recorded for this clone. The chain carries TRBV12-3 or TRBV12-4 and TRBJ1-5; D is unresolved. Deletions cut 3 bases from V and 3 bases from J, with 12 bases between. The CDR3 contains 15 residues. As DNA, the CDR3 is TGTGCCAGCAGTTTGGGATTTTCATACAATCAGCCCCAGCATTTT. Translating it yields CASSLGFSYNQPQHF.

This clone was detected many times. The junction departs from germline at one end; a sequencing error may be responsible. This rearrangement joins TRBV9 to TRBJ2-6; the match to TRBD2 covers 9 bases. The length of the CDR3 is 20 residues. Looked up from germline, CDR1 is SGDLS and CDR2 is YYNGEE. The DNA of the CDR3 is TGTGCCAGCAGCGTAGAGGGTGGACTAGCGCACAGCTCTGAGGCCAACGTCCTGACTTTC. As protein: CASSVEGGLAHSSEANVLTF.

V is TRBV11-2 and J is TRBJ2-7, with 7 bases identical to TRBD1. V lost 3 bases, J lost 0 bases, and 5 bases stayed unmatched. Germline V gives CDR1 SGHAT, CDR2 FQNNGV. This CDR3 region has 15 residues. CDR3 sequence reads: CASSFRDSFSYEQYF. The DNA for the CDR3 is TGTGCCAGCAGCTTCCGGGACAGCTTCTCCTACGAGCAGTACTTC.

Within the sample, this clone is medium-sized. V and J are TRBV12-3 or TRBV12-4 and TRBJ1-6; D is unresolved. CDR3 length equals 12 residues. The V and J ends lost 5 bases and 6 bases respectively, with 5 bases between them. CDR3 sequence reads: CASSASNSPLHF. The CDR3 DNA reads as TGTGCCAGCAGTGCCAGTAATTCACCCCTCCACTTT.

By share of the sample, this clone is medium-sized. The rearrangement joins TRBV6-1 to TRBJ2-1, with 9 bases identical to TRBD2. The V gene end was trimmed by 3 bases and the J gene end by 0 bases; junction bases not matched to a gene: 0. Germline V gene lookup returns CDR1 MNHNS and CDR2 SASEGT. This CDR3 region has 15 residues. The DNA for the CDR3 is TGTGCCAGCAGTGATAGCGGGAGCTCCTACAATGAGCAGTTCTTC. Translating it yields CASSDSGSSYNEQFF.

This clone has only a few counts. The junction departs from germline at one end; a sequencing error may be responsible. The gene calls are TRBV15 and TRBJ2-3, with D perhaps matching TRBD2 (5 bases). The germline V gene encodes CDR1 LNHNV and CDR2 YYDKDF (reference sequence). The CDR3 runs to 14 residues. CDR3 DNA sequence: TGTGCCACCAGGTCTCCAGGAGGCACAGATACGCATTATTTT. As protein: CATRSPGGTDTHYF.

The chain recombines TRBV24-1 with TRBJ1-2, with TRBD1 matching over 11 bases. With 3 bases clipped from V and 7 bases from J, the junction kept 6 bases outside the gene matches. The CDR3 consists of 15 residues. Germline CDR1 and CDR2: KGHDR and SFDVKD. The CDR3 bases are TGTGCCACCAGTGATCCCGGACAGGGGGCTCCTGGCTACACCTTC. Its protein product is CATSDPGQGAPGYTF.